This entry describes one T cell receptor (beta chain). Its antigen is as yet unknown. The CDR3 has 16 residues. V was pared by 3 bases and J by 4 bases, with 4 bases of the junction left unmatched. Germline V gene data show CDR1 as LGHNA and CDR2 as YNFKEQ. The source of the sample is a study of early T cells in non-severe SARS-CoV-2 infection. Broader study findings: Missing private and CD4 specificities, VDJdb matching favored anti-spike CD8 responses.

Individual cDNA molecules were tagged with unique molecular identifiers, the study reported. TCRdb re-analysed the 5' RACE reads in MiXCR, keeping a single row per CDR3 protein. Found here are about 83,000 distinct CDR3 sequences, around an eighth of them singletons; the top ten hold 3% to 3.5%. The sequencing input was whole blood. The chain carries TRBV4-2 and TRBJ2-1; 12 bases fit TRBD2. The TCR was taken from an adult who was a healthcare worker with PCR-confirmed SARS-CoV-2 infection or an uninfected control (not recorded which). For the CDR3, the DNA is TGTGCCAGCAGCCAGGCACTAGCGGGGGGATACAATGAGCAGTTCTTC. This translates into CASSQALAGGYNEQFF.